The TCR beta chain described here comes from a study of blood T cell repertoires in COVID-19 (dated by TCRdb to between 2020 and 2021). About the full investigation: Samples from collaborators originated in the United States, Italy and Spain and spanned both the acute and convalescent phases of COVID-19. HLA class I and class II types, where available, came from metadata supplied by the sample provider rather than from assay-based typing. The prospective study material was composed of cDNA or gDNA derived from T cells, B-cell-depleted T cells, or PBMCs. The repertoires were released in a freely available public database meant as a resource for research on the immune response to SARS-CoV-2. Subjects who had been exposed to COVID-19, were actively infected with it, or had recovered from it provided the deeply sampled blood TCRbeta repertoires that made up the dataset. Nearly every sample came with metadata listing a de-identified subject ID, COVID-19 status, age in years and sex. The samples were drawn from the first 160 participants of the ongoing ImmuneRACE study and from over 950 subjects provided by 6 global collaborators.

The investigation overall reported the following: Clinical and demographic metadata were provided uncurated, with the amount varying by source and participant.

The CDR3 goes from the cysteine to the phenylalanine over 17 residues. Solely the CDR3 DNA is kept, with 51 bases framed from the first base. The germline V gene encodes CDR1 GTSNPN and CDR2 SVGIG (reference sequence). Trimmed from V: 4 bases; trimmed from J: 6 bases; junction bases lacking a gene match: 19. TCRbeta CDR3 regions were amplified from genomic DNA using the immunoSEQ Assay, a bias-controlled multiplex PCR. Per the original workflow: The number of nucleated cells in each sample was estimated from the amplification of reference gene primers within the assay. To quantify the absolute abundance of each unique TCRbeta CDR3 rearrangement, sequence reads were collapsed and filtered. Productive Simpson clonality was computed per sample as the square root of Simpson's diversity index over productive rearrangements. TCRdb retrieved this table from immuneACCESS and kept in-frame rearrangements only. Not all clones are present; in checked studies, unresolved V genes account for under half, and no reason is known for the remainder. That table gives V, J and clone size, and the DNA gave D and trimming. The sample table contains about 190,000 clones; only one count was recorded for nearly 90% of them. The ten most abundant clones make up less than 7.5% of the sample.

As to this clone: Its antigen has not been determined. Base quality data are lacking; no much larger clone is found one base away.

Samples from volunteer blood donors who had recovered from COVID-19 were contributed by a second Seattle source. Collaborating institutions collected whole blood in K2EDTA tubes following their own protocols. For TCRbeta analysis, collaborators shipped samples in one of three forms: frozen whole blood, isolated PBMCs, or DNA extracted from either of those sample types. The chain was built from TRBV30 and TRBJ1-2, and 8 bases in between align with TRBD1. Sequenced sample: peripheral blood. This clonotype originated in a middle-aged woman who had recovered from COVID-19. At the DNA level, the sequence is TGTGCCTGGAACCCCCCCGGACAGGGTAATGAGGGGAATGGCTACACCTTC. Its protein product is CAWNPPGQGNEGNGYTF. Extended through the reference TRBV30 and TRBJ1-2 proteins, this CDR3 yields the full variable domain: SQTIHQWPATLVQPVGSPLSLECTVEGTSNPNLYWYRQAAGRGLQLLFYSVGIGQISSEVPQNLSASRPQDRQFILSSKKLLLSDSGFYLCAWNPPGQGNEGNGYTFGSGTRLTVV.